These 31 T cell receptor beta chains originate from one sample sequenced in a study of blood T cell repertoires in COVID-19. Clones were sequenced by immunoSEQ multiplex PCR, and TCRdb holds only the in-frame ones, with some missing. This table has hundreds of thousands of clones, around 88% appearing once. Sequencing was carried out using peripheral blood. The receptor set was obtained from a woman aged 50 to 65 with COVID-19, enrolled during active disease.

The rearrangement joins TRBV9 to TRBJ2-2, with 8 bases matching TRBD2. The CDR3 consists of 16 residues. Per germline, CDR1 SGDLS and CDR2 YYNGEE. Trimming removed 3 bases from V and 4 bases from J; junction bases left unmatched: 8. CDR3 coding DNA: TGTGCCAGCAGCGCCTCCGGGACTAGGGTCACCGGGGAGCTGTTTTTT. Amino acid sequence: CASSASGTRVTGELFF.

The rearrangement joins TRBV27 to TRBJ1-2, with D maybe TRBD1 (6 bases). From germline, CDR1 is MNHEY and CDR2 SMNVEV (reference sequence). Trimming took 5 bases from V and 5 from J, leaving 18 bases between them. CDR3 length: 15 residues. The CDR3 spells CASSPKRGGGYGYTF. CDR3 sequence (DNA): TGTGCCAGCAGTCCGAAAAGGGGGGGCGGGTATGGCTACACCTTC.

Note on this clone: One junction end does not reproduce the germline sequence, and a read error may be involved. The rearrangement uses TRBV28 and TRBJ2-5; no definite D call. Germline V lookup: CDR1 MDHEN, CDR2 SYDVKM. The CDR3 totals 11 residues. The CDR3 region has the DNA TGTGCCAGCAGTTTATCCCGCGTTTACGACTTC. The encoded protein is CASSLSRVYDF.

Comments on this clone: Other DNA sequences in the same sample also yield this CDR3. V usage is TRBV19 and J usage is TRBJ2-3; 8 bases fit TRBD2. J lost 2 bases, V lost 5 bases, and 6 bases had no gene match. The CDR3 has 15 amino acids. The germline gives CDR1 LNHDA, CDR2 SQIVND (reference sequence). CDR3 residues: CASSPGGENTDTQYF. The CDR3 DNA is TGTGCCAGTAGTCCCGGGGGGGAGAACACAGATACGCAGTATTTT.

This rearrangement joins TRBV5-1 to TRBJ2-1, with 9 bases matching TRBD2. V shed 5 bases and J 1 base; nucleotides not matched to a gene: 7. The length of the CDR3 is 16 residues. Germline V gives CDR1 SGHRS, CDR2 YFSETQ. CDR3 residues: CASRLQRGVSYNEQFF. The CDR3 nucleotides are TGCGCCAGCAGATTACAGCGGGGGGTGTCCTACAATGAGCAGTTCTTC. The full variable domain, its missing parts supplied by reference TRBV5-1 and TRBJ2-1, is KAGVTQTPRYLIKTRGQQVTLSCSPISGHRSVSWYQQTPGQGLQFLFEYFSETQRNKGNFPGRFSGRQFSNSRSEMNVSTLELGDSALYLCASRLQRGVSYNEQFFGPGTRLTVL.

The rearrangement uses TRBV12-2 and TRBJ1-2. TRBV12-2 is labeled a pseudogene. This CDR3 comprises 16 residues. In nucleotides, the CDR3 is TGTGCAAGTCGCTTAGAGGCGGGAGGGGAGAACTATGGCTACACCTTC. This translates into CASRLEAGGENYGYTF.

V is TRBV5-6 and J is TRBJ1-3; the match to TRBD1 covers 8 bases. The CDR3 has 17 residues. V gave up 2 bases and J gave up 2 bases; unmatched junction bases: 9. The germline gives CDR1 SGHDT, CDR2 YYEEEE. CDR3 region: CASSLDRGKFAGNTIYF. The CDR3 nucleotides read TGTGCCAGCAGCTTAGACAGGGGAAAATTTGCTGGAAACACCATATATTTT.

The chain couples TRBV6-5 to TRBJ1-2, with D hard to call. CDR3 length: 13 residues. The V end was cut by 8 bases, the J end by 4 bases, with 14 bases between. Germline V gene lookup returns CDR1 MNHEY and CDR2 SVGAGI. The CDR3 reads CASGSRQFYGYTF. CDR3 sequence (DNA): TGTGCCAGCGGGTCCAGGCAGTTCTATGGCTACACCTTC.

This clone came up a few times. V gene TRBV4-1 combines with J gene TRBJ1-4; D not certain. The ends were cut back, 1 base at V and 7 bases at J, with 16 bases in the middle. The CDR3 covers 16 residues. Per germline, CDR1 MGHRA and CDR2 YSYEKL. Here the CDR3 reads CASSQVVEGASEKLFF. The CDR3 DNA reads TGCGCCAGCAGCCAAGTGGTTGAGGGAGCGAGTGAAAAACTGTTTTTT.

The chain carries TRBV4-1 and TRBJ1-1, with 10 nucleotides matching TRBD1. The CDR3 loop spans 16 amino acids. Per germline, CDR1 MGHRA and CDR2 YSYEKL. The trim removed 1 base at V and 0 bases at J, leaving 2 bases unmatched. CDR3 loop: CASSQVTGGLNTEAFF. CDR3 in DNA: TGCGCCAGCAGCCAAGTGACAGGGGGCCTGAACACTGAAGCTTTCTTT.

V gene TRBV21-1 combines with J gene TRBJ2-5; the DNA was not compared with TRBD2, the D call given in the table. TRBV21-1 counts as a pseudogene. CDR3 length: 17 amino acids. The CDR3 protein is CASSANRARPSVETQYF. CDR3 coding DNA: TGTGCCAGCAGCGCCAATAGGGCCCGGCCTAGCGTAGAGACCCAGTACTTC.

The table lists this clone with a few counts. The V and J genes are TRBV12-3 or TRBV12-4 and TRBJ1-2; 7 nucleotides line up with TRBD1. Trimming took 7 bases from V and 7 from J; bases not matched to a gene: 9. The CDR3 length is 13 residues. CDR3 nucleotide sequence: TGTGCCAGCACTACCTTCGACAGGGTTGGCTACACCTTC. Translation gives CASTTFDRVGYTF.

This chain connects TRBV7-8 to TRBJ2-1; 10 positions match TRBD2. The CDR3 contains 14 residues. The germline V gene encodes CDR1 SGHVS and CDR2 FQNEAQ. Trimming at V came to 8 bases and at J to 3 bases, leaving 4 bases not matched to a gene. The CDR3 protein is CASASGGDYNEQFF. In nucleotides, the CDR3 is TGTGCCAGCGCCAGCGGGGGGGACTACAATGAGCAGTTCTTC.

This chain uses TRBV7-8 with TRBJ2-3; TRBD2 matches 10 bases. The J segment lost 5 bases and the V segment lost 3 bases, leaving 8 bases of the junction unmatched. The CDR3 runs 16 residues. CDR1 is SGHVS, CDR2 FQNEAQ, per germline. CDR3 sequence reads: CASSFLASGGGDTQYF. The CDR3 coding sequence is TGTGCCAGCAGCTTCCTAGCTAGCGGGGGAGGAGATACGCAGTATTTT.

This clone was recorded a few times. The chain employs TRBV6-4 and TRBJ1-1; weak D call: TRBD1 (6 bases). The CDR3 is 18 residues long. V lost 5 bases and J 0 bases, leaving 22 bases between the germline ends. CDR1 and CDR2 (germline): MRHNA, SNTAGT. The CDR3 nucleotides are TGTGCCAGCAGTCCAGGGGTGGGCGTCTTATCAATGAACACTGAAGCTTTCTTT. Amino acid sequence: CASSPGVGVLSMNTEAFF.

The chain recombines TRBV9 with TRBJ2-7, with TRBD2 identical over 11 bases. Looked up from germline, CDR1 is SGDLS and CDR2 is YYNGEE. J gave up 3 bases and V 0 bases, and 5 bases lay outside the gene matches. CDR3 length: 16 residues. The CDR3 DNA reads TGTGCCAGCAGCGTAGGTAGTAGCGGGGGGGTCTACGAGCAGTACTTC. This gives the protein CASSVGSSGGVYEQYF.

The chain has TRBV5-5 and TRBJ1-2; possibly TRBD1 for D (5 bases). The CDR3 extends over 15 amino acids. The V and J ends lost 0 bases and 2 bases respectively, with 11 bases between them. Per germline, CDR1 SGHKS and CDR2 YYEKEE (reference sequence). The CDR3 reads CASSLVGGLNYGYTF. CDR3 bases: TGTGCCAGCAGCTTGGTGGGGGGGTTAAACTATGGCTACACCTTC. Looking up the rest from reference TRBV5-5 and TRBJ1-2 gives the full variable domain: DAGVTQSPTHLIKTRGQQVTLRCSPISGHKSVSWYQQVLGQGPQFIFQYYEKEERGRGNFPDRFSARQFPNYSSELNVNALLLGDSALYLCASSLVGGLNYGYTFGSGTRLTVV.

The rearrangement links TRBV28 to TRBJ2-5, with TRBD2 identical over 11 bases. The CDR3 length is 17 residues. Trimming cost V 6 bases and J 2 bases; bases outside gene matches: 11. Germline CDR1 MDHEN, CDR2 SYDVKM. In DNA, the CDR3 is TGTGCCAGCAGCCGGGCGGTGGGACTAGCGGATCAAGAGACCCAGTACTTC. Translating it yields CASSRAVGLADQETQYF.

CDR3 nucleotides: TGTGCCAGCAGTGAAGCCGGGGGGCTGGGTCAGCCCCAGCATTTT. This translates into CASSEAGGLGQPQHF. This chain links TRBV2 with TRBJ1-5; D possibly corresponds to TRBD1 (6 bases). V was shortened by 0 bases and J by 6 bases, with 12 bases between the two germline ends. The CDR3 contains 15 residues. Germline V gene lookup returns CDR1 SNHLY and CDR2 FYNNEI.

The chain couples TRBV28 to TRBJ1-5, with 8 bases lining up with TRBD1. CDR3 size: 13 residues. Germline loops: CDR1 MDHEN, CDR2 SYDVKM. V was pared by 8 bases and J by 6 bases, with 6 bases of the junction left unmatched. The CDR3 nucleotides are TGTGCCAGCCGTGGACAGGGTGGTCAGCCCCAGCATTTT. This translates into CASRGQGGQPQHF.

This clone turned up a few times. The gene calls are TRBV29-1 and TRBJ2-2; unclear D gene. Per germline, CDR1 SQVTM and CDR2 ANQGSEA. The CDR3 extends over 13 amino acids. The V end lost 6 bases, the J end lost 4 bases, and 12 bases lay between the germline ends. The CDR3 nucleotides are TGCAGCGTCGGATTAGCTTCCACCGGGGAGCTGTTTTTT. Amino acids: CSVGLASTGELFF.

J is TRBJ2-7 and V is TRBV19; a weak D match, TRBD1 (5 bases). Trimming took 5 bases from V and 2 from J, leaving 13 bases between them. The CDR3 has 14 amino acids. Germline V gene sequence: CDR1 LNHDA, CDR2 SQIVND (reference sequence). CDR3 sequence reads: CASSSQGLTYEQYF. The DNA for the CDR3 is TGTGCCAGTAGTTCGCAGGGATTGACCTACGAGCAGTACTTC. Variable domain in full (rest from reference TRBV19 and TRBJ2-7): DGGITQSPKYLFRKEGQNVTLSCEQNLNHDAMYWYRQDPGQGLRLIYYSQIVNDFQKGDIAEGYSVSREKKESFPLTVTSAQKNPTAFYLCASSSQGLTYEQYFGPGTRLTVT.

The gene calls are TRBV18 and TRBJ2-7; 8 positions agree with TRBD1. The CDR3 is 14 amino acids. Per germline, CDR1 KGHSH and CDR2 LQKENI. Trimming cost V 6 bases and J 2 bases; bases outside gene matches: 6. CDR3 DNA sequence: TGTGCCAGCTCCCCCGGGACAGGTCCCTACGAGCAGTACTTC. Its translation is CASSPGTGPYEQYF.

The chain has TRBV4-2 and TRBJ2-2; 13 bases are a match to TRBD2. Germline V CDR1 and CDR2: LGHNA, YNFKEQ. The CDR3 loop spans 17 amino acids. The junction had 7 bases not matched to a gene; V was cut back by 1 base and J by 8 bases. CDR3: CASSQGPGTSGAGELFF. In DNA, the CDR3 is TGTGCCAGCAGCCAAGGCCCCGGGACTAGCGGGGCGGGGGAGCTGTTTTTT.

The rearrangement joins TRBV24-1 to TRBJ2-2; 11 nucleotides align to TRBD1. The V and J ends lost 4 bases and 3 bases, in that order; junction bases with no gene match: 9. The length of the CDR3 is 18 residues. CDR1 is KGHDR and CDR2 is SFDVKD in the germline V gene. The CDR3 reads CATSDPQRTGGDTGELFF. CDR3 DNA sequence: TGTGCCACCAGTGACCCACAACGGACAGGGGGCGACACCGGGGAGCTGTTTTTT.

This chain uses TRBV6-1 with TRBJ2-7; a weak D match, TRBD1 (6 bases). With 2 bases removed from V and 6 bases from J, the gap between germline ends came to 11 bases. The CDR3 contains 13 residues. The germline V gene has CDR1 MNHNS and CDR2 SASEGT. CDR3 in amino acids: CASSETQGSEQYF. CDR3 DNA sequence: TGTGCCAGCAGTGAAACCCAGGGGTCCGAGCAGTACTTC.

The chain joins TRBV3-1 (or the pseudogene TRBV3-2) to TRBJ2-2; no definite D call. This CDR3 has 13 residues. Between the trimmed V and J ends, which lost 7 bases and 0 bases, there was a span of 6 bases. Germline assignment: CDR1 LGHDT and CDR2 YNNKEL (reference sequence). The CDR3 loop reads CASNPTNTGELFF. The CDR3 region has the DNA TGTGCCAGCAACCCTACGAACACCGGGGAGCTGTTTTTT.

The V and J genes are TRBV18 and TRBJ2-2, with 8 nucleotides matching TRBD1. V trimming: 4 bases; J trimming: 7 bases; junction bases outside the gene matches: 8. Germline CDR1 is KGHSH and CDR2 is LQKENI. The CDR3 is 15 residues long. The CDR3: CASSLGTGSGGELFF. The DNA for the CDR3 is TGTGCCAGCTCACTCGGGACAGGCTCTGGCGGGGAGCTGTTTTTT. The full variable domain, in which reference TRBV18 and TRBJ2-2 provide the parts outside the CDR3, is NAGVMQNPRHLVRRRGQEARLRCSPMKGHSHVYWYRQLPEEGLKFMVYLQKENIIDESGMPKERFSAEFPKEGPSILRIQQVVRGDSAAYFCASSLGTGSGGELFFGEGSRLTVL.

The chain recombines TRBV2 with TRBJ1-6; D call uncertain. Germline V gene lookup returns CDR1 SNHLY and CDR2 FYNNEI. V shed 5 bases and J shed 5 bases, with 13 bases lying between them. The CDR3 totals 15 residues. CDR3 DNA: TGTGCCAGCAGTAGAACAGATGGCCATAATTCACCCCTCCACTTT. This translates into CASSRTDGHNSPLHF.

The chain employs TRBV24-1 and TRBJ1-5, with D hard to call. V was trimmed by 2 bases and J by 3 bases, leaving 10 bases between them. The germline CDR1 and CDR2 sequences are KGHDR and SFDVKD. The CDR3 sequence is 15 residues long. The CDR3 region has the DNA TGTGCCACCAGTGATTCCCACGAACTCAATCAGCCCCAGCATTTT. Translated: CATSDSHELNQPQHF.

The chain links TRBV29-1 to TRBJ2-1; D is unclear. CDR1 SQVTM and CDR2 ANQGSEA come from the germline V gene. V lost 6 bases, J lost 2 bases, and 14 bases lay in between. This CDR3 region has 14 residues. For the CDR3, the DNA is TGCAGCGTCCGTATCAACATTGCCTACAATGAGCAGTTCTTC. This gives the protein CSVRINIAYNEQFF.